This TCR beta chain was retrieved from a study of beta chain features in type 1 diabetes. This clone has just a few counts. Its matching antigen is unknown. The CDR3 has 14 amino acids. J lost 4 bases, V lost 3 bases, and 5 bases had no gene match. Germline CDR1 and CDR2: SGDLS and YYNGEE. The entirety of the isolated RNA underwent reverse transcription, so expressed TCRB transcripts were sequenced. Profiling relied on immunoSEQ multiplex PCR, and the TCRdb table lists in-frame clones only, not all of them. The table includes tens of thousands of clones, roughly 30% detected once. In all sorted populations, purity surpassed 95%. Findings of the study overall: The VDJ junctions of type 1 diabetes patients carried fewer insertions and more deletions. Moderate but significant shortening of TCRB CDR3s was recorded in all four CD4+ subsets from Type 1 diabetes patients.

This TCR was recovered from a woman under 30 in good health. The specimen sequenced was stem cell memory CD4+ T cells from blood. V usage is TRBV9 and J usage is TRBJ2-5; 8 positions match TRBD1. The CDR3 is CASSARQGIETQYF. The CDR3 region has the DNA TGTGCCAGCAGCGCCCGACAGGGGATAGAGACCCAGTACTTC.